The clone carrying this TCR beta chain appeared once. This entry is derived from a study of blood T cell repertoires in COVID-19. Overall study context: Sources were T cells, B-cell-depleted T cells, or PBMCs; the material itself was cDNA or gDNA.

Data came from immunoSEQ multiplex PCR; TCRdb stores just in-frame clones and leaves some out. Counted here are a few hundred thousand clones, approximately 89% occurring once; the ten biggest clones make up 1% to 1.5%. Enrollees, roughly 18 to 90 years old, lived in about two dozen US areas. Before being deemed recovered, Cohort 3 donors had two negative PCRs, clearance, or symptom resolution. J gave up 4 bases and V 2 bases, and 8 bases lay outside the gene matches. CDR3 size: 16 residues. The V gene's germline CDR1 is SGDLS and CDR2 YYNGEE. Specimen: PBMCs or T cells enriched from blood (not recorded which). The TCR originated in a man aged 25-45 years who had recovered from COVID-19. The chain employs TRBV9 and TRBJ2-3; 9 nucleotides align to TRBD2. In DNA form, the CDR3 reads TGTGCCAGCAGCGTCGGCCCAGCGGGGGGTGCAGATACGCAGTATTTT. It translates to CASSVGPAGGADTQYF.